This is a list of T cell receptor beta chains from one sample in a study of shared clonotypes between healthy human individuals. Generated by immunoSEQ multiplex PCR, the TCRdb table keeps only in-frame clones and is missing some. Here the sample spans some 2.1 million clones, about 95% being singletons. Specimen: naive CD4+ T cells sorted from blood. The source is a man in his late teens or twenties in good health. Both conserved end residues are part of each CDR3. D genes are given only for firm matches. The listing skips clone size in some rows; elsewhere it reads once, few, many or a size class.

TRBJ2-1	TRBV9	15	-	-	CASSVGGRSYNEQFF	TGTGCCAGCAGCGTAGGGGGGCGCTCCTACAATGAGCAGTTCTTC
TRBJ1-5	TRBV30	12	-	-	CAGGSGTQPQHF	TGTGCCGGGGGCTCAGGGACGCAGCCCCAGCATTTT
TRBJ2-3	TRBV5-1	16	once	-	CASSTARTLMSDTQYF	TGCGCCAGCAGCACTGCCAGGACTTTAATGTCGGATACGCAGTATTTT
TRBJ2-2	TRBV9	12	-	-	CASNVGTGELFF	TGTGCCAGCAACGTGGGGACCGGGGAGCTGTTTTTT
TRBJ1-5	TRBV19	13	-	-	CASSGSGGQPQHF	TGTGCCAGTAGTGGGTCGGGGGGTCAGCCCCAGCATTTT
TRBJ1-2	TRBV5-6	15	-	TRBD1	CASSTTGVPSIGYTF	TGTGCCAGCAGCACAACAGGGGTACCCTCTATCGGCTACACCTTC
TRBJ2-3	TRBV30	11	-	-	CAWRATDTQYF	TGTGCCTGGAGAGCCACAGATACGCAGTATTTT
TRBJ2-6	TRBV5-4	15	-	-	CASSFEVPGANVLTF	TGTGCCAGCAGCTTTGAAGTCCCTGGGGCCAACGTCCTGACTTTC
TRBJ1-1	TRBV7-6	13	-	-	CASSLSRNTEAFF	TGTGCCAGCAGCTTATCCAGGAACACTGAAGCTTTCTTT
TRBJ2-5	TRBV7-9	16	-	-	CASSLGYSLSKETQYF	TGTGCCAGCAGCTTAGGCTATTCCCTATCTAAAGAGACCCAGTACTTC
TRBJ2-7	TRBV30	12	-	-	CASGPSSYEQYF	TGTGCCTCAGGGCCTAGCTCCTACGAGCAGTACTTC
TRBJ1-2	TRBV28	12	-	-	CASSLQGYGYTF	TGTGCCAGCAGTTTGCAAGGGTATGGCTACACCTTC
TRBJ2-1	TRBV20-1	11	-	-	CSAPQGVEQFF	TGCAGTGCGCCGCAGGGCGTTGAGCAGTTCTTC
TRBJ1-2	TRBV5-4	13	-	-	CASSSPRDYGYTF	TGTGCCAGCAGCTCTCCCAGGGACTATGGCTACACCTTC
TRBJ2-2	TRBV10-1	16	once	-	CASSGFGTPNTGELFF	TGCGCCAGCAGTGGCTTTGGGACCCCGAACACCGGGGAGCTGTTTTTT
TRBJ2-6	TRBV7-6	16	-	-	CASIAGLSSGANVLTF	TGTGCCAGCATCGCGGGACTTTCCTCTGGGGCCAACGTCCTGACTTTC
TRBJ2-7	TRBV7-8	13	-	-	CASSKGLIYEQYF	TGTGCCAGCAGCAAGGGACTGATCTACGAGCAGTACTTC
TRBJ2-7	TRBV7-2	15	-	-	CASSQAGGYSYEQYF	TGTGCCAGCAGTCAGGCCGGGGGTTACTCCTACGAGCAGTACTTC
TRBJ1-1	TRBV30	12	few	-	CAWSQGNTEAFF	TGTGCCTGGAGCCAGGGAAACACTGAAGCTTTCTTT
TRBJ2-3	TRBV2	15	once	-	CASSLTREGTDTQYF	TGTGCCAGCAGTCTGACTAGGGAGGGCACAGATACGCAGTATTTT
TRBJ2-2	TRBV6-6	14	-	TRBD2	CASGSGGAFGELFF	TGTGCCAGCGGTAGCGGGGGGGCGTTCGGGGAGCTGTTTTTT
TRBJ1-4	TRBV7-9	15	-	-	CASSLAIGDNEKLFF	TGTGCCAGCAGCTTAGCAATAGGGGATAATGAAAAACTGTTTTTT
TRBJ2-3	TRBV6-6	13	once	-	CASSYLSGDTQYF	TGTGCCAGCAGTTACCTCTCGGGAGATACGCAGTATTTT
TRBJ2-1	TRBV6-5	11	-	TRBD1	CASSRGGDWFF	TGTGCCAGCAGCAGAGGGGGCGATTGGTTCTTC
TRBJ2-5	TRBV5-1	14	once	TRBD1	CASSLGQGYETQYF	TGCGCCAGCAGCTTGGGACAGGGCTATGAGACCCAGTACTTC
TRBJ1-3	TRBV5-1	15	-	-	CASSHEPFSGNTIYF	TGCGCCAGCAGCCACGAACCCTTCTCTGGAAACACCATATATTTT
TRBJ1-2	TRBV19	13	-	-	CATRAGALKGYTF	TGTGCCACTCGGGCGGGGGCCCTCAAGGGCTACACCTTC
TRBJ1-2	TRBV14	16	-	-	CASSSGTSLLSYGYTF	TGTGCCAGCAGCTCCGGGACATCCCTGTTATCTTATGGCTACACCTTC
TRBJ2-2	TRBV5-1	13	-	-	CASSLEWGVELFF	TGCGCCAGCAGCTTGGAATGGGGAGTAGAGCTGTTTTTT
TRBJ2-3	TRBV7-3	15	once	-	CASSVAGGGADTQYF	TGTGCCAGCAGCGTAGCCGGGGGCGGGGCAGATACGCAGTATTTT
TRBJ2-3	TRBV2	15	-	TRBD2	CASSAGGRGTDTQYF	TGTGCCAGCAGTGCCGGCGGGAGGGGCACAGATACGCAGTATTTT
TRBJ1-4	TRBV2	14	-	-	CASNEGGINEKLFF	TGTGCCAGCAACGAAGGAGGTATAAATGAAAAACTGTTTTTT
TRBJ2-7	TRBV9	15	-	TRBD2	CASSGPGTSVSEQYF	TGTGCCAGCAGCGGACCCGGGACTAGCGTTTCCGAGCAGTACTTC
TRBJ2-1	TRBV9	16	-	-	CASSAGTLPSYNEQFF	TGTGCCAGCAGCGCCGGGACCCTTCCCTCCTACAATGAGCAGTTCTTC
TRBJ1-5	TRBV30	16	-	-	CAWSAFYGAGKEPQHF	TGTGCCTGGAGTGCCTTCTATGGGGCAGGGAAGGAACCCCAGCATTTT
TRBJ1-5	TRBV30	15	-	TRBD1	CAWSGTGRGNQPQHF	TGTGCCTGGAGTGGGACAGGCCGGGGCAATCAGCCCCAGCATTTT
TRBJ2-1	TRBV5-4	15	once	-	CASSLITGSYNEQFF	TGTGCCAGCAGCTTGATAACAGGCTCCTACAATGAGCAGTTCTTC
TRBJ2-6	TRBV5-4	17	-	TRBD1	CASSGRTGRSGANVLTF	TGTGCCAGCAGCGGAAGGACAGGACGCTCTGGGGCCAACGTCCTGACTTTC
TRBJ2-3	TRBV18	16	-	-	CASSPFSGSLTDTQYF	TGTGCCAGCTCACCATTTTCGGGAAGCCTTACAGATACGCAGTATTTT
TRBJ1-2	TRBV19	15	-	TRBD1	CASSISGQGFAGYTF	TGTGCCAGTAGTATTTCGGGACAGGGTTTCGCTGGCTACACCTTC
TRBJ2-1	TRBV5-1	14	-	TRBD2	CASSLEASGGQQFF	TGCGCCAGCAGCTTGGAGGCTAGCGGGGGCCAGCAGTTCTTC
TRBJ1-5	TRBV9	14	-	-	CASSRGNSNQPQHF	TGTGCCAGCTCGAGGGGGAATAGCAATCAGCCCCAGCATTTT
TRBJ1-1	TRBV27	13	once	TRBD1	CASSYTGVTEAFF	TGTGCCAGCAGTTATACAGGGGTTACTGAAGCTTTCTTT
TRBJ1-3	TRBV6-1	16	-	-	CASSEAPIYTGNTIYF	TGTGCCAGCAGTGAAGCTCCCATTTACACTGGAAACACCATATATTTT
TRBJ1-4	TRBV6-1	15	-	-	CASSQDSATNEKLFF	TGTGCCAGCAGCCAGGACAGCGCAACTAATGAAAAACTGTTTTTT
TRBJ2-5	TRBV19	15	-	-	CASSIGGSGKETQYF	TGTGCCAGTAGTATAGGGGGTAGCGGAAAAGAGACCCAGTACTTC
TRBJ1-3	TRBV6-1	13	-	-	CASSSGPGNTIYF	TGTGCCAGCAGTTCCGGACCAGGAAACACCATATATTTT
TRBJ2-1	TRBV7-9	15	-	TRBD2	CASSDGLAGANEQFF	TGTGCCAGCAGCGACGGACTAGCGGGGGCAAATGAGCAGTTCTTC
TRBJ2-2	TRBV5-4	12	once	-	CASSKNTGELFF	TGTGCCAGCAGTAAGAATACCGGGGAGCTGTTTTTT
TRBJ2-5	TRBV27	14	-	-	CASSFQGGQETQYF	TGTGCCAGCAGTTTTCAGGGCGGTCAGGAGACCCAGTACTTC
TRBJ1-4	TRBV2	14	once	-	CASSSTRTNEKLFF	TGTGCCAGCTCATCCACCCGAACTAATGAAAAACTGTTTTTT
TRBJ2-1	TRBV5-1	16	-	-	CASSLERTGRDNEQFF	TGCGCCAGCAGCTTAGAACGGACAGGGAGGGACAATGAGCAGTTCTTC
TRBJ1-1	TRBV6-6	11	-	-	CASSYPGEAFF	TGTGCCAGCAGTTACCCGGGTGAAGCTTTCTTT
TRBJ2-2	TRBV9	12	-	-	CASSPRNGELFF	TGTGCCAGCAGCCCCCGCAACGGGGAGCTGTTTTTT
TRBJ2-2	TRBV27	12	-	-	CASRRNTGELFF	TGTGCCAGCAGACGGAACACCGGGGAGCTGTTTTTT
TRBJ1-1	TRBV9	14	-	-	CASSAPPENTEAFF	TGTGCCAGCAGCGCGCCGCCAGAGAACACTGAAGCTTTCTTT
TRBJ2-7	TRBV9	15	-	TRBD2	CASSAGTSGIYEQYF	TGTGCCAGCAGCGCGGGGACTAGCGGGATTTACGAGCAGTACTTC
TRBJ2-2	TRBV10-2	13	-	TRBD1	CASNRQGTGELFF	TGCGCCAGCAACAGACAGGGGACCGGGGAGCTGTTTTTT
TRBJ1-2	TRBV28	10	-	-	CASHSNGYTF	TGTGCCAGCCATTCCAATGGCTACACCTTC
TRBJ2-5	TRBV4-1	16	once	TRBD1	CASSQDPGQGQETQYF	TGCGCCAGCAGCCAAGACCCCGGACAGGGCCAAGAGACCCAGTACTTC